What follows are 24 T cell receptor beta chains derived from one specimen sequenced in a study of blood T cell repertoires in COVID-19. Only in-frame clones appear in the TCRdb table, and some are missing; sequencing was by immunoSEQ multiplex PCR. The table lists around 110,000 clones, approximately 85% of them singletons. The sample was peripheral blood. Receptors originate from a man between 65 and 85 years old with acute or convalescent COVID-19.

The gene calls are TRBV9 and TRBJ2-1; the D is unclear. From germline, CDR1 is SGDLS and CDR2 YYNGEE. V was cut by 0 bases and J by 2 bases, with 9 bases left in between. This CDR3 has 15 residues. CDR3 coding DNA: TGTGCCAGCAGCGTAGGTGGAGCTACCTACAATGAGCAGTTCTTC. This gives the protein CASSVGGATYNEQFF.

This clone has just one count. The CDR3 DNA reads as TGCGCCAGCAGCTCTGGGGTAGGGGCGACGAAAGGCTATGGCTACACCTTC. It codes for CASSSGVGATKGYGYTF. This sequence joins TRBV5-1 and TRBJ1-2; weak D call: TRBD1 (5 bases). The CDR3 loop spans 17 amino acids. V was pared by 3 bases and J by 4 bases, with 22 bases between. Germline V CDR1 and CDR2: SGHRS, YFSETQ.

The sample holds a few counts of this clone. The gene calls are TRBV5-1 and TRBJ2-7; 13 bases agree with TRBD2. Germline loops: CDR1 SGHRS, CDR2 YFSETQ. CDR3 length equals 15 residues. V dropped 4 bases and J dropped 5; count of bases not matched to a gene: 6. CDR3 bases: TGCGCCAGCAGCGGAGGGACTAGCGGGATCCACGAGCAGTACTTC. Translated, it gives CASSGGTSGIHEQYF.

The CDR3 here is CASSLAANSGRNTDTQYF. The DNA for the CDR3 is TGTGCCAGCAGCTTAGCAGCTAATAGCGGGAGGAACACAGATACGCAGTATTTT. The chain carries TRBV7-8 and TRBJ2-3; 10 bases match TRBD2. CDR1 SGHVS and CDR2 FQNEAQ come from the germline V gene. V was pared by 0 bases and J by 2 bases, with 8 bases of the junction left unmatched. CDR3 length equals 18 residues. Variable domain in full (rest from reference TRBV7-8 and TRBJ2-3): GAGVSQSPRYKVAKRGQDVALRCDPISGHVSLFWYQQALGQGPEFLTYFQNEAQLDKSGLPSDRFFAERPEGSVSTLKIQRTQQEDSAVYLCASSLAANSGRNTDTQYFGPGTRLTVL.

The chain has TRBV19 and TRBJ2-7; tentatively, D is TRBD1 (6 bases). V gave up 3 bases and J gave up 0 bases, with 9 bases separating them. The CDR3 extends over 14 amino acids. CDR1 and CDR2 (germline): LNHDA, SQIVND (reference sequence). The DNA for the CDR3 is TGTGCCAGTAGTATGAACAGGGCCTCCTACGAGCAGTACTTC. It codes for CASSMNRASYEQYF.

This rearrangement joins TRBV5-1 to TRBJ2-5; maybe TRBD1 (6 bases). CDR3 size: 13 residues. Germline V gene data show CDR1 as SGHRS and CDR2 as YFSETQ. The V end was cut by 4 bases, the J end by 0 bases, with 7 bases between. The CDR3 here is CASSTGNQETQYF. The CDR3 DNA is TGCGCCAGCAGCACAGGGAACCAAGAGACCCAGTACTTC.

The rearrangement links TRBV28 to TRBJ1-5, with no clear D. The V end was cut by 7 bases, the J end by 1 base, with 8 bases between. There are 13 residues in the CDR3. The germline gives CDR1 MDHEN, CDR2 SYDVKM. The CDR3 reads CASTVSSNQPQHF. The CDR3 coding sequence is TGTGCCAGCACAGTTTCGAGCAATCAGCCCCAGCATTTT. Complete variable domain (other parts from reference TRBV28 and TRBJ1-5): DVKVTQSSRYLVKRTGEKVFLECVQDMDHENMFWYRQDPGLGLRLIYFSYDVKMKEKGDIPEGYSVSREKKERFSLILESASTNQTSMYLCASTVSSNQPQHFGDGTRLSIL.

This clone appeared once. The chain is built from TRBV5-5 and TRBJ1-2; D is uncertain. This CDR3 has 15 residues. Germline CDR1 and CDR2: SGHKS and YYEKEE (reference sequence). V lost 0 bases to trimming and J lost 2 bases, with 11 bases between them. CDR3 DNA sequence: TGTGCCAGCAGCTTGGGTCCGCAGGCCAACTATGGCTACACCTTC. Translation gives CASSLGPQANYGYTF.

The chain uses TRBV19 and TRBJ1-4, with 9 bases aligning to TRBD1. J gave up 8 bases and V 6 bases, and 16 bases lay outside the gene matches. Looked up from germline, CDR1 is LNHDA and CDR2 is SQIVND (reference sequence). The CDR3 extends over 17 amino acids. In DNA, the CDR3 is TGTGCCAGTAGCGTGGACAGGGGCCTTGCGTCGTTGGAAAAACTGTTTTTT. Translated: CASSVDRGLASLEKLFF.

The chain is built from TRBV28 and TRBJ1-5; TRBD1 matches 7 bases. Germline V gene lookup returns CDR1 MDHEN and CDR2 SYDVKM. Trimming at V came to 6 bases and at J to 4 bases, leaving 9 bases not matched to a gene. The CDR3 is 15 residues long. CDR3 bases: TGTGCCAGCAGCTCAACAGGGGTCGATAATCAGCCCCAGCATTTT. This gives the protein CASSSTGVDNQPQHF.

Only a few counts were recorded for this clone. The chain combines TRBV7-8 with TRBJ2-7; maybe TRBD1 (6 bases). The V and J ends lost 10 bases and 0 bases respectively, with 13 bases between them. The CDR3 is 13 amino acids. The germline CDR1 and CDR2 sequences are SGHVS and FQNEAQ. CDR3 in DNA: TGTGCCACCAGGGGACACCACTCCTACGAGCAGTACTTC. Translating gives CATRGHHSYEQYF.

The gene calls are TRBV29-1 and TRBJ2-2, with 10 bases identical to TRBD2. Per germline, CDR1 SQVTM and CDR2 ANQGSEA. Trimming took 7 bases from V and 5 from J; bases not matched to a gene: 10. This CDR3 has 15 residues. The CDR3 DNA follows: TGCAGCGCCGAGCGAGCGGGGGGGCCAACCGGGGAGCTGTTTTTT. This gives the protein CSAERAGGPTGELFF.

The V and J genes are TRBV3-1 (or the pseudogene TRBV3-2) and TRBJ1-2; 9 bases are shared with TRBD1. Germline-derived CDR1 and CDR2 are LGHDT and YNNKEL (reference sequence). CDR3 length: 15 amino acids. V lost 5 bases and J lost 4; bases outside the gene matches: 8. CDR3 loop: CASSYPGQGTYGYTF. CDR3 in DNA: TGTGCCAGCAGCTATCCGGGACAGGGAACCTATGGCTACACCTTC.

This sequence joins TRBV7-3 and TRBJ2-1; 9 bases agree with TRBD2. Germline-derived CDR1 and CDR2 are SGHTA and FQGTGA. The CDR3 is 12 residues long. V dropped 8 bases and J dropped 9; count of bases not matched to a gene: 5. CDR3 DNA: TGTGCCAGCGGCGGGGGGGCCGGTGAGCAGTTCTTC. Translated: CASGGGAGEQFF.

This clone was seen a handful of times. This chain joins TRBV30 and TRBJ2-3; 14 bases fit TRBD2. J gave up 5 bases and V 3 bases, and 7 bases lay outside the gene matches. The CDR3 consists of 16 residues. The germline V gene has CDR1 GTSNPN and CDR2 SVGIG (reference sequence). The CDR3 nucleotides read TGTGCCTGGAGGGGACTAGCGGGGGAACTTAGAGATACGCAGTATTTT. It codes for CAWRGLAGELRDTQYF.

The chain is built from TRBV19 and TRBJ2-1; 8 bases map to TRBD2. Unmatched junction bases numbered 6, after V lost 6 bases and J lost 5 bases. Germline loops: CDR1 LNHDA, CDR2 SQIVND (reference sequence). The CDR3 runs to 14 residues. CDR3 DNA: TGTGCCAGTAGATTAGCGGGACCCGACAATGAGCAGTTCTTC. The encoded protein is CASRLAGPDNEQFF.

The chain recombines TRBV9 with TRBJ1-4; D might be TRBD1 (6 bases). The CDR3 is 15 amino acids. CDR1 and CDR2 from the germline V gene are SGDLS and YYNGEE. V was shortened by 4 bases and J by 6 bases, with 16 bases between the two germline ends. CDR3 sequence reads: CASSYSTGGDEKLFF. The CDR3, as DNA: TGTGCCAGCAGCTACTCGACAGGCGGAGATGAAAAACTGTTTTTT.

The CDR3 loop reads CASIDQPPGSNQPQHF. DNA of the CDR3: TGTGCCAGCATAGATCAACCCCCGGGTAGCAATCAGCCCCAGCATTTT. This chain joins TRBV2 and TRBJ1-5; D is uncertain. The CDR3 runs to 16 residues. The V and J ends lost 7 bases and 0 bases respectively, with 16 bases between them. CDR1 SNHLY and CDR2 FYNNEI come from the germline V gene.

This chain connects TRBV28 to TRBJ1-1; no clear D. The V gene lost 5 bases and the J gene lost 1 base, with 11 bases spanning the gap. Germline lookup yields CDR1 MDHEN and CDR2 SYDVKM. The CDR3 has 14 residues. CDR3 in amino acids: CASSRSRQNTEAFF. The CDR3 region has the DNA TGTGCCAGCAGTCGCTCCAGGCAGAACACTGAAGCTTTCTTT.

V and J are TRBV2 and TRBJ1-3; a weak D match, TRBD1 (6 bases). Germline assignment: CDR1 SNHLY and CDR2 FYNNEI. The CDR3 length is 17 residues. Between the trimmed V and J ends, which lost 4 bases and 0 bases, there was a span of 16 bases. This CDR3 reads CASSGGGAPASGNTIYF. CDR3 DNA sequence: TGTGCCAGCAGTGGTGGGGGGGCCCCTGCCTCTGGAAACACCATATATTTT. The entire variable domain, with the rest obtained from reference TRBV2 and TRBJ1-3, is as follows: EPEVTQTPSHQVTQMGQEVILRCVPISNHLYFYWYRQILGQKVEFLVSFYNNEISEKSEIFDDQFSVERPDGSNFTLKIRSTKLEDSAMYFCASSGGGAPASGNTIYFGEGSWLTVV.

V and J are TRBV5-6 and TRBJ2-5, with TRBD2 as a possible D gene (6 bases). The CDR3 has 13 amino acids. Germline loops: CDR1 SGHDT, CDR2 YYEEEE. Trimming cost V 3 bases and J 5 bases, with 11 bases left between them. The CDR3 is CASSSGAGETQYF. CDR3 nucleotides: TGTGCCAGCAGCTCGGGAGCAGGGGAGACCCAGTACTTC.

The CDR3 protein is CAISESSGEVTDTQYF. CDR3 nucleotides: TGTGCCATCAGTGAGTCCAGCGGTGAAGTCACAGATACGCAGTATTTT. The chain uses TRBV10-3 and TRBJ2-3; possible D gene TRBD2, 5 bases. V was shortened by 0 bases and J by 2 bases, with 12 bases between the two germline ends. CDR3 length: 16 amino acids. CDR1 is ENHRY, CDR2 SYGVKD, per germline.

V is TRBV3-1 (or the pseudogene TRBV3-2) and J is TRBJ2-3, with 13 bases identical to TRBD2. The CDR3 loop spans 15 amino acids. From germline, CDR1 is LGHDT and CDR2 YNNKEL (reference sequence). The V and J ends lost 4 bases and 4 bases, in that order; junction bases with no gene match: 2. The CDR3 reads CASSLGTSGADTQYF. The DNA for the CDR3 is TGTGCCAGCAGCCTAGGGACTAGCGGGGCAGATACGCAGTATTTT.

The rearrangement uses TRBV10-3 and TRBJ2-7; the match to TRBD1 covers 7 bases. Trimming cost V 0 bases and J 0 bases; bases outside gene matches: 17. This CDR3 is built from 20 residues. Germline values: CDR1 ENHRY, CDR2 SYGVKD. DNA of the CDR3: TGTGCCATCAGTGAGTCGCTCCAGACAGGGACCGGGACCACCTCCTACGAGCAGTACTTC. Translating gives CAISESLQTGTGTTSYEQYF.